The 22 T cell receptor beta chains below were found in one sample sequenced in a study of T cell changes during pregnancy in multiple sclerosis. Sequencing was performed with immunoSEQ multiplex PCR; in TCRdb, only in-frame clones are kept and a portion is missing. The sample yields 55,000 to 85,000 clones, around nine tenths seen once. Specimen: peripheral blood, collected in the third trimester of pregnancy. The receptors were gathered from a female donor with multiple sclerosis, enrolled in a pregnancy study.

This chain joins TRBV18 and TRBJ2-3; D may be TRBD1 (6 bases). CDR3 length: 15 amino acids. The germline V and J ends were trimmed by 1 base and 2 bases, with 10 bases remaining between them. CDR1 KGHSH and CDR2 LQKENI come from the germline V gene. CDR3 loop: CASSPRGGSTDTQYF. The CDR3 nucleotides are TGTGCCAGCTCACCACGAGGGGGTTCCACAGATACGCAGTATTTT.

The chain uses TRBV5-1 and TRBJ2-5, with 7 bases aligning to TRBD1. Germline V CDR1 and CDR2: SGHRS, YFSETQ. This CDR3 comprises 14 residues. The junction had 10 bases not matched to a gene; V was cut back by 7 bases and J by 4 bases. CDR3 region: CASGIQGVGETQYF. CDR3 coding DNA: TGCGCCAGCGGAATTCAGGGGGTGGGAGAGACCCAGTACTTC.

The chain joins TRBV5-6 to TRBJ1-5; no firm D call. The V and J ends lost 2 bases and 0 bases respectively, with 12 bases between them. The CDR3 is 16 residues long. Germline V CDR1 and CDR2: SGHDT, YYEEEE. In nucleotides, the CDR3 is TGTGCCAGCAGCTTACAAACCCCGAATAGCAATCAGCCCCAGCATTTT. Its protein is CASSLQTPNSNQPQHF.

The rearrangement links TRBV27 to TRBJ1-1; D remains ambiguous. There are 13 residues in the CDR3. Germline V gene lookup returns CDR1 MNHEY and CDR2 SMNVEV (reference sequence). Trimming removed 2 bases from V and 4 bases from J, with 8 bases in between. The CDR3: CASSLGQITEAFF. CDR3 coding DNA: TGTGCCAGCAGTTTAGGCCAGATCACTGAAGCTTTCTTT.

This clone was seen a handful of times. This chain uses TRBV19 with TRBJ1-3; D might be TRBD1 (5 bases). Germline V lookup: CDR1 LNHDA, CDR2 SQIVND (reference sequence). The CDR3 has 15 residues. Deletions cut 7 bases from V and 0 bases from J, with 13 bases between. The CDR3 sequence: CASTMGGSSGNTIYF. CDR3 nucleotides: TGTGCCAGTACCATGGGGGGTTCCTCTGGAAACACCATATATTTT.

This rearrangement joins TRBV27 to TRBJ2-7, with D maybe TRBD2 (6 bases). Per the germline V gene, CDR1 is MNHEY and CDR2 is SMNVEV (reference sequence). V lost 9 bases to trimming and J lost 0 bases, with 15 bases between them. CDR3 length: 14 residues. Here the CDR3 DNA reads TGTGCCAGTAGCTACTCCGGGGGCTCCTACGAGCAGTACTTC. Protein sequence: CASSYSGGSYEQYF.

The chain joins TRBV19 to TRBJ2-7, with 7 bases fitting TRBD2. J was trimmed by 2 bases and V by 9 bases; bases with no gene match: 13. CDR1 is LNHDA and CDR2 is SQIVND in the germline V gene (reference sequence). This CDR3 contains 15 residues. CDR3 bases: TGTGCCAGGCTCACTATGGGCGGGGGAGCCTACGAGCAGTACTTC. Translation: CARLTMGGGAYEQYF.

This chain connects TRBV19 to TRBJ2-1, with 7 nucleotides matching TRBD2. This CDR3 has 15 amino acids. Looked up from germline, CDR1 is LNHDA and CDR2 is SQIVND (reference sequence). Germline trimming cut 4 bases from V and 9 bases from J; bases unmatched to any gene: 12. For the CDR3, the DNA is TGTGCCAGTAGTAAGACTAGCCCCGTCACATCTGAGCAGTTCTTC. Residues: CASSKTSPVTSEQFF.

For the CDR3, the DNA is TGTGCCAGCAGCTTCGGAGGGGGCGGGGAGACCCAGTACTTC. It yields the protein CASSFGGGGETQYF. The J gene is TRBJ2-5, the V gene TRBV7-2; D is perhaps TRBD1 (7 bases). Trimming removed 3 bases at V and 5 bases at J, with 13 bases between. This CDR3 has 14 amino acids. Looked up from germline, CDR1 is SGHTA and CDR2 is FQGNSA.

This chain connects TRBV11-3 to TRBJ2-5; 7 bases map to TRBD2. Per germline, CDR1 SGHNT and CDR2 YENEEA. J was trimmed by 5 bases and V by 5 bases; bases with no gene match: 5. The CDR3 length is 13 residues. In DNA form, the CDR3 reads TGTGCCAGCAGCCCCCGGGGGGTTGAGACCCAGTACTTC. Translated, it gives CASSPRGVETQYF.

CDR3 sequence reads: CASFAYEQYF. The CDR3 coding sequence is TGTGCCAGTTTTGCGTACGAGCAGTACTTC. This chain joins TRBV6-1 and TRBJ2-7; D is unresolved. The CDR3 is made up of 10 amino acids. CDR1 is MNHNS and CDR2 is SASEGT in the germline V gene. Trimming removed 9 bases at V and 4 bases at J, with 7 bases between.

The CDR3 nucleotides are TGTGCCAGCAGCTTAGCGAGTGGAGGGAGCTCCTACGAGCAGTACTTC. Translated, it gives CASSLASGGSSYEQYF. The chain uses TRBV7-2 and TRBJ2-7; the D gene is possibly TRBD2 (6 bases). V lost 0 bases and J lost 0, with 12 bases in between. This CDR3 is 16 amino acids long. Germline CDR1 and CDR2: SGHTA and FQGNSA.

The gene calls are TRBV21-1 and TRBJ1-2; the table's TRBD1 call for D was not verified on the DNA. TRBV21-1 is a listed pseudogene. This CDR3 is 14 amino acids long. DNA of the CDR3: TGTGCCAGCAGCAACCCTTTACAGGGGGATGGCTACACCTTC. Translated, it gives CASSNPLQGDGYTF.

The chain joins TRBV11-2 to TRBJ2-2, with a possible D match to TRBD1 (5 bases). The germline V gene has CDR1 SGHAT and CDR2 FQNNGV. The CDR3 is made up of 15 amino acids. Trimming cost V 2 bases and J 5 bases, with 12 bases left between them. The CDR3 loop reads CASSLIRVVTGELFF. In DNA, the CDR3 is TGTGCCAGCAGCTTAATCAGGGTAGTAACCGGGGAGCTGTTTTTT.

In this sample, this clone turned up a few times. The V and J genes are TRBV25-1 and TRBJ2-5; 7 bases match TRBD2. This CDR3 is 15 amino acids long. CDR1 is MGHDK and CDR2 is SYGVNS in the germline V gene. V gave up 1 base and J gave up 5 bases; unmatched junction bases: 7. The CDR3 is CASSELSSGQETQYF. The CDR3 DNA follows: TGTGCCAGCAGTGAATTGTCTAGCGGCCAGGAGACCCAGTACTTC.

The V and J genes are TRBV7-9 and TRBJ2-6; D is possibly TRBD1 (5 bases). The CDR3 extends over 17 amino acids. From germline, CDR1 is SEHNR and CDR2 FQNEAQ (reference sequence). The V end was cut by 3 bases, the J end by 0 bases, with 12 bases between. CDR3 sequence (DNA): TGTGCCAGCAGCTTGGGTGTGGGGCCCTCTGGGGCCAACGTCCTGACTTTC. Amino acid sequence: CASSLGVGPSGANVLTF. The whole variable domain, remainder taken from reference TRBV7-9 and TRBJ2-6, is DTGVSQNPRHKITKRGQNVTFRCDPISEHNRLYWYRQTLGQGPEFLTYFQNEAQLEKSRLLSDRFSAERPKGSFSTLEIQRTEQGDSAMYLCASSLGVGPSGANVLTFGAGSRLTVL.

This chain links TRBV7-2 with TRBJ1-6, with D tentatively TRBD1 (6 bases). The germline V gene has CDR1 SGHTA and CDR2 FQGNSA. V was trimmed by 1 base and J by 7 bases, leaving 11 bases between them. This CDR3 contains 15 residues. Here the CDR3 reads CASSLEPGENSPLHF. The CDR3 region has the DNA TGTGCCAGCAGCTTAGAGCCAGGGGAAAATTCACCCCTCCACTTT.

This clone has only a few counts. Here the CDR3 DNA reads TGTGCCAGCAGTGGGGACAGGGTCCACACCGGGGAGCTGTTTTTT. Translation: CASSGDRVHTGELFF. The V gene is TRBV6-1, the J gene TRBJ2-2, with 9 bases lining up with TRBD1. The length of the CDR3 is 15 residues. Germline V gene data show CDR1 as MNHNS and CDR2 as SASEGT. V dropped 4 bases and J dropped 3; count of bases not matched to a gene: 3.

The chain joins TRBV6-4 to TRBJ1-1; D possibly corresponds to TRBD1 (5 bases). CDR3 size: 13 residues. The V end was cut by 2 bases, the J end by 4 bases, with 8 bases between. In germline, CDR1 is MRHNA, CDR2 SNTAGT. For the CDR3, the DNA is TGTGCCAGCAGTGACGCAGGGCCCACTGAAGCTTTCTTT. Translating gives CASSDAGPTEAFF.

The chain joins TRBV4-3 to TRBJ2-7; no definite D call. V lost 2 bases and J 0 bases, leaving 11 bases between the germline ends. The length of the CDR3 is 15 residues. Per the germline V gene, CDR1 is LGHNA and CDR2 is YSLEER. CDR3 amino acids: CASSQNTVSSYEQYF. CDR3 DNA sequence: TGCGCCAGCAGCCAAAACACAGTGAGCTCCTACGAGCAGTACTTC.

The genes are TRBV30 and TRBJ1-5; 8 nucleotides agree with TRBD1. The CDR3 is 17 amino acids. Germline CDR1 and CDR2: GTSNPN and SVGIG (reference sequence). Trimming at V came to 5 bases and at J to 0 bases, leaving 12 bases not matched to a gene. The CDR3 reads CAWSGGKSIHSNQPQHF. CDR3 DNA sequence: TGTGCCTGGTCAGGGGGCAAATCGATTCATAGCAATCAGCCCCAGCATTTT.

V and J are TRBV4-1 and TRBJ2-2, with 10 bases identical to TRBD1. The CDR3 spans 18 residues. The germline V gene encodes CDR1 MGHRA and CDR2 YSYEKL. Unmatched junction bases numbered 11, after V lost 0 bases and J lost 7 bases. CDR3 sequence (DNA): TGCGCCAGCAGCCAAGAAAGAAGAGACAGGGGGCTTGGCGGGGAGCTGTTTTTT. Translating gives CASSQERRDRGLGGELFF.